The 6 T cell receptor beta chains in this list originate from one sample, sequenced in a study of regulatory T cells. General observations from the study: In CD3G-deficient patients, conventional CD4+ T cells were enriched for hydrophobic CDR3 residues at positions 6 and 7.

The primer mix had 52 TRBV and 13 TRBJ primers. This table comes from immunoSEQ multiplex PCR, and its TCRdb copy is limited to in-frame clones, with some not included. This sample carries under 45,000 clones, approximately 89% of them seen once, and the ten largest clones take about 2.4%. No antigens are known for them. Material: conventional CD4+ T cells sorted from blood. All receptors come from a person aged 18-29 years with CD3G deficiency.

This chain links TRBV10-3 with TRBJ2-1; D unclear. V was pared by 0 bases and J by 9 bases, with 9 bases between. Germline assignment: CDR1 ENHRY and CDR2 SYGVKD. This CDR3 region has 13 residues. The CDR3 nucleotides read TGTGCCATCAGTGAGTCGACCGCGGCTGAGCAGTTCTTC. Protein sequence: CAISESTAAEQFF.

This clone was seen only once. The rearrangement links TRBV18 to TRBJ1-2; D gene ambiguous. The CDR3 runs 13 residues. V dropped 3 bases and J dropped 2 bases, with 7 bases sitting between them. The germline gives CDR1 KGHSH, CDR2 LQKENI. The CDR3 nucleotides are TGTGCCAGCTCACCGCTCAGAAACTATGGCTACACCTTC. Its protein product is CASSPLRNYGYTF.

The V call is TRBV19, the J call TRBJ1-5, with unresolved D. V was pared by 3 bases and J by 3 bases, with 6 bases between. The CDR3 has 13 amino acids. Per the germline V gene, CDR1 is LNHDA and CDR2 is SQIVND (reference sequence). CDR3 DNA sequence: TGTGCCAGTAGTATGGACGTCAATCAGCCCCAGCATTTT. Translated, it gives CASSMDVNQPQHF.

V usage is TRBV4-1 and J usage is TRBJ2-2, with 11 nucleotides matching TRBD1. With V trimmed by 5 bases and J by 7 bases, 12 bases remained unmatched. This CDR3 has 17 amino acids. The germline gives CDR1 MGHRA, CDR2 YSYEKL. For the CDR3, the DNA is TGCGCCAGCAGCTCCACCGCCGGACAGGGGGCGATCGGGGAGCTGTTTTTT. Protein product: CASSSTAGQGAIGELFF.

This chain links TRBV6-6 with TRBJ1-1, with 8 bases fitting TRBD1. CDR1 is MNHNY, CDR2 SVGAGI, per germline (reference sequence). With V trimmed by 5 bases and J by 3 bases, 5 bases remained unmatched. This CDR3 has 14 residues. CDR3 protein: CASSTQGGHTEAFF. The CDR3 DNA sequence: TGTGCCAGCAGTACACAGGGGGGCCACACTGAAGCTTTCTTT.

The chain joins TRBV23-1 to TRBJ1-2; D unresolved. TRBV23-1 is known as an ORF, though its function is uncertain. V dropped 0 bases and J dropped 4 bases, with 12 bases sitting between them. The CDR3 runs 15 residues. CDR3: CASSQSARGGYGYTF. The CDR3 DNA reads TGCGCCAGCAGTCAATCAGCAAGAGGTGGCTATGGCTACACCTTC.